What follows is one TCR beta chain and its context. Its cognate antigen has yet to be identified. One base away there is no much larger clone; base qualities are not given. Whole blood was collected in K2EDTA tubes by collaborating institutions according to the institutions' own protocols. For TCRbeta analysis, collaborator samples were shipped as frozen whole blood, as isolated PBMCs, or as DNA extracted from either sample type. The sample belongs to a study of blood T cell repertoires in COVID-19 (dated by TCRdb to about 2020). Describing the broader study: Samples from collaborators originated in the United States, Italy and Spain and spanned both the acute and convalescent phases of COVID-19. The dataset comprised deeply sampled blood TCRbeta repertoires from subjects exposed to, actively infected with, or recovered from COVID-19. The samples were drawn from two sources: the first 160 participants of the ongoing ImmuneRACE study, and over 950 subjects contributed by 6 global collaborators. HLA class I and class II types, where available, came from metadata supplied by the sample provider rather than from assay-based typing. The repertoires were made available in a free public database intended to serve as a resource for research on the immune response to SARS-CoV-2. Nearly every sample came with metadata listing a de-identified subject ID, COVID-19 status, age in years and sex. The prospective study material was composed of cDNA or gDNA derived from T cells, B-cell-depleted T cells, or PBMCs.

TCRbeta CDR3 regions were amplified from genomic DNA using the immunoSEQ Assay, a bias-controlled multiplex PCR. Regarding the original processing steps: Within the assay, amplification of reference gene primers was used to estimate how many nucleated cells each sample contained. To quantify the absolute abundance of each unique TCRbeta CDR3 rearrangement, sequence reads were collapsed and filtered. For each sample, productive Simpson clonality was calculated as the square root of Simpson's diversity index across productive rearrangements. TCRdb stores this immuneACCESS table with in-frame sequences only. Part of the clones is absent; in the studies checked, under half of the shortfall reflects unresolved V genes, and no reason is known for the rest. V, J and clone size are taken as reported in that table, and D and trimming were inferred from the DNA itself. For this sample there are roughly 380,000 clones; 70% to 85% appear just once. Clones ranked in the top ten supply more than 0.85% of the sample.

Its CDR3 holds 15 amino acids, cysteine through phenylalanine. The entry retains the CDR3 DNA only, 45 bases that are in frame from base 1. V is pared back by 4 bases and J by 2 bases, with 15 bases lying between the germline termini. As encoded in the germline V gene, CDR1 is KGHSY while CDR2 is FQNENV. Summary of the overall study and its limitations: How much clinical and demographic metadata was included differed by source and by participant, and the metadata was provided uncurated.

The rearrangement joined TRBV16 to TRBJ2-7, with TRBD2 as a weak D call on 5 bases. The material sequenced was peripheral blood. The sequence derives from a human donor with acute or convalescent COVID-19. The donor label of this sample is uncertain. CDR3 sequence: CASSPPSHAPYEQYF. DNA sequence: TGTGCCAGCAGCCCACCTAGCCACGCTCCCTACGAGCAGTACTTC.